These 22 T cell receptor beta chains came from one sample sequenced in a study of T-cell reconstitution after alpha-beta-depleted transplantation in children. The library targeted TCRbeta and was prepared with unique molecular identifiers. TCRdb recomputed calls from the PCR reads with MiXCR, one row per CDR3 protein. The sample carries approximately 500,000 distinct CDR3 sequences, over 25% recorded once. The material was PBMCs, obtained before TCRalphabeta/CD19-depleted stem cell transplant. All receptors come from a boy under two years old with Wiskott-Aldrich syndrome, due to receive a stem cell transplant.

The chain combines TRBV7-2 with TRBJ1-5; TRBD1 is a possible D gene (5 bases). The CDR3 loop spans 14 amino acids. Trimming pared 1 base from V and 8 bases from J, leaving 12 bases between. Germline assignment: CDR1 SGHTA and CDR2 FQGNSA. This CDR3 reads CASSLVGAQEPQHF. The CDR3 DNA reads TGTGCCAGCAGCTTAGTTGGGGCGCAGGAGCCCCAGCATTTT.

CDR3 residues: CASSPRDRGQSLNIQYF. The CDR3 region has the DNA TGTGCCAGCAGTCCTCGCGACAGGGGGCAATCTCTGAACATTCAGTACTTC. The V call is TRBV12-3 or TRBV12-4, the J call TRBJ2-4, with 10 bases aligning to TRBD1. The CDR3 totals 17 residues. The J segment lost 7 bases and the V segment lost 5 bases, leaving 14 bases of the junction unmatched.

The genes are TRBV5-1 and TRBJ1-6; D is undetermined. The CDR3 extends over 13 amino acids. Trimming removed 3 bases from V and 5 bases from J, with 6 bases in between. Germline CDR1 SGHRS, CDR2 YFSETQ. The CDR3 loop reads CASSWGDNSPLHF. CDR3 in DNA: TGCGCCAGCAGCTGGGGAGATAATTCACCCCTCCACTTT.

CDR3: CASSESGRAPDTQYF. The CDR3 nucleotides read TGCGCCAGCAGTGAATCCGGGAGGGCCCCAGATACGCAGTATTTT. The V call is TRBV10-1, the J call TRBJ2-3; 8 positions agree with TRBD2. In germline, CDR1 is WNHNN, CDR2 SYGVQD (reference sequence). The V gene end was trimmed by 3 bases and the J gene end by 4 bases; junction bases not matched to a gene: 6. The CDR3 totals 15 residues.

This chain uses TRBV18 with TRBJ2-1; TRBD2 matches at 12 bases. Per the germline V gene, CDR1 is KGHSH and CDR2 is LQKENI. The CDR3 totals 16 residues. V shed 3 bases and J 4 bases; nucleotides not matched to a gene: 4. CDR3 residues: CASSPEGLAGYNEQFF. As DNA, the CDR3 is TGTGCCAGCTCACCTGAAGGACTAGCGGGGTACAATGAGCAGTTCTTC.

The genes are TRBV28 and TRBJ1-6; 7 bases fit TRBD1. There are 14 residues in the CDR3. J lost 8 bases, V lost 6 bases, and 7 bases had no gene match. The germline V gene encodes CDR1 MDHEN and CDR2 SYDVKM. CDR3 region: CASSLTGSDSPLHF. The DNA of the CDR3 is TGTGCCAGCAGCTTGACAGGGAGTGATTCACCCCTCCACTTT.

The J gene is TRBJ1-5, the V gene TRBV12-3 or TRBV12-4; TRBD1 might be the D (5 bases). The CDR3 sequence is 14 residues long. V lost 5 bases, J lost 5 bases, and 13 bases lay in between. CDR3 sequence: CASSGGGGYQPQHF. The CDR3 DNA sequence: TGTGCCAGCAGTGGGGGTGGGGGGTATCAGCCCCAGCATTTT.

V gene TRBV3-1 combines with J gene TRBJ2-5; D possibly corresponds to TRBD2 (5 bases). The V and J ends lost 1 base and 5 bases respectively, with 17 bases between them. This CDR3 is 16 amino acids long. The germline V gene encodes CDR1 LGHDT and CDR2 YNNKEL (reference sequence). The CDR3 DNA reads as TGTGCCAGCAGCCAAGTTTGGGGAGTCGGGGAGGAGACCCAGTACTTC. Translating it yields CASSQVWGVGEETQYF.

The sample holds a few counts of this clonotype. The chain is built from TRBV20-1 and TRBJ2-3; TRBD2 matches 12 bases. The V and J ends lost 3 bases and 3 bases, in that order; junction bases with no gene match: 7. This CDR3 contains 16 residues. Germline-derived CDR1 and CDR2 are DFQATT and SNEGSKA (reference sequence). CDR3 sequence reads: CSASPLAGGRTDTQYF. Written as DNA, the CDR3 is TGCAGTGCTAGTCCCCTAGCGGGAGGGAGAACAGATACGCAGTATTTT.

This chain connects TRBV4-2 to TRBJ2-7, with 9 bases matching TRBD2. CDR3 length: 15 amino acids. Germline V gene lookup returns CDR1 LGHNA and CDR2 YNFKEQ. V lost 0 bases to trimming and J lost 5 bases; unmatched junction nucleotides: 5. The CDR3, as DNA: TGTGCCAGCAGCCAAGACGGACTAGCGAATAACGAGCAGTACTTC. Its protein product is CASSQDGLANNEQYF.

The rearrangement joins TRBV20-1 to TRBJ2-4; maybe TRBD2 (5 bases). Germline-derived CDR1 and CDR2 are DFQATT and SNEGSKA (reference sequence). The CDR3 length is 18 residues. V was pared by 6 bases and J by 0 bases, with 24 bases between. The CDR3 bases are TGCAGTGCGCCGGAGCGGCTTAAGTCGCCTCTAGCCAAAAACATTCAGTACTTC. It encodes CSAPERLKSPLAKNIQYF.

This clonotype was seen just once. This chain connects TRBV21-1 to TRBJ1-4; TRBD1 is the table's D call, not checked against the DNA. TRBV21-1 is given as a pseudogene. This CDR3 region has 18 residues. The CDR3 region is CASSKGGTGAATNEKLFF. The CDR3 bases are TGTGCCAGCAGCAAAGGTGGGACAGGCGCCGCAACTAATGAAAAACTGTTTTTT.

This clonotype was seen a handful of times. This chain uses TRBV5-1 with TRBJ2-7; D is uncertain. The CDR3 spans 14 residues. V lost 4 bases to trimming and J lost 2 bases, with 13 bases between them. Germline lookup yields CDR1 SGHRS and CDR2 YFSETQ. CDR3 sequence reads: CASSRNTIAYEQYF. The DNA for the CDR3 is TGCGCCAGCAGCCGCAATACCATAGCCTACGAGCAGTACTTC. The entire variable domain, with the rest obtained from reference TRBV5-1 and TRBJ2-7, is as follows: KAGVTQTPRYLIKTRGQQVTLSCSPISGHRSVSWYQQTPGQGLQFLFEYFSETQRNKGNFPGRFSGRQFSNSRSEMNVSTLELGDSALYLCASSRNTIAYEQYFGPGTRLTVT.

This clonotype was detected a few times. This chain connects TRBV5-1 to TRBJ2-1; D not certain. The germline V gene encodes CDR1 SGHRS and CDR2 YFSETQ. This CDR3 region has 15 residues. V lost 4 bases to trimming and J lost 6 bases, with 17 bases between them. This CDR3 reads CASSLKGLVGNEQFF. The DNA of the CDR3 is TGCGCCAGCAGCCTTAAGGGTTTGGTGGGCAATGAGCAGTTCTTC.

The V gene is TRBV12-3 or TRBV12-4, the J gene TRBJ2-1; 10 bases are shared with TRBD2. The CDR3 extends over 14 amino acids. The ends lost 6 bases at V and 5 bases at J; junction bases unmatched: 4. In DNA, the CDR3 is TGTGCCAGCAGCACGGGACTAGCGAACAATGAGCAGTTCTTC. Its protein is CASSTGLANNEQFF.

The chain has TRBV28 and TRBJ2-6, with D hard to call. The CDR3 is 16 residues long. Germline lookup yields CDR1 MDHEN and CDR2 SYDVKM. Deletions cut 3 bases from V and 0 bases from J, with 9 bases between. The CDR3 sequence: CASSFAGLSGANVLTF. The CDR3 bases are TGTGCCAGCAGTTTTGCAGGTCTCTCTGGGGCCAACGTCCTGACTTTC.

This clonotype was detected a few times. The J gene is TRBJ2-3, the V gene TRBV11-1; no firm D call. CDR3 size: 14 residues. V was shortened by 0 bases and J by 4 bases, with 8 bases between the two germline ends. Germline-derived CDR1 and CDR2 are SGHAT and FQDESV (reference sequence). Here the CDR3 reads CASSLAGWSDTQYF. CDR3 nucleotide sequence: TGTGCCAGCAGCTTAGCGGGATGGTCAGATACGCAGTATTTT.

The table lists this clonotype with a few counts. Just one base apart from a much larger clone, this may be a read error. The V and J genes are TRBV5-1 and TRBJ2-7, with 8 bases lining up with TRBD2. Germline V gene lookup returns CDR1 SGHRS and CDR2 YFSETQ. The CDR3 loop spans 13 amino acids. V lost 3 bases to trimming and J lost 3 bases; unmatched junction nucleotides: 2. DNA of the CDR3: TGCGCCAGCAGCTCAGCGGGAGTCTACGAGCAGTACTTC. This encodes CASSSAGVYEQYF.

This clonotype occurred a few times. The rearrangement uses TRBV7-8 and TRBJ2-3; 11 bases align to TRBD1. Germline V gene sequence: CDR1 SGHVS, CDR2 FQNEAQ. V was pared by 0 bases and J by 7 bases, with 3 bases of the junction left unmatched. CDR3 length equals 15 residues. The CDR3 loop reads CASSLAGTGGNTQYF. The CDR3 nucleotides read TGTGCCAGCAGCTTAGCCGGGACAGGGGGAAATACGCAGTATTTT. Drawing the rest from reference TRBV7-8 and TRBJ2-3, the complete variable domain is GAGVSQSPRYKVAKRGQDVALRCDPISGHVSLFWYQQALGQGPEFLTYFQNEAQLDKSGLPSDRFFAERPEGSVSTLKIQRTQQEDSAVYLCASSLAGTGGNTQYFGPGTRLTVL.

J is TRBJ2-2 and V is TRBV5-1; D remains unclear. Germline V gene data show CDR1 as SGHRS and CDR2 as YFSETQ. The CDR3 length is 15 residues. V shed 1 base and J shed 0 bases, with 7 bases lying between them. CDR3 in DNA: TGCGCCAGCAGCTTGATTCAGGCGAACACCGGGGAGCTGTTTTTT. Encoded protein: CASSLIQANTGELFF.

The chain is built from TRBV10-3 and TRBJ2-1, with D possibly matching TRBD2 (6 bases). This CDR3 is 15 amino acids long. V was pared by 4 bases and J by 4 bases, with 14 bases between. Germline V gene data show CDR1 as ENHRY and CDR2 as SYGVKD. In nucleotides, the CDR3 is TGTGCCATCAGTGCCTACGGGGGTCGGTACAATGAGCAGTTCTTC. Its protein product is CAISAYGGRYNEQFF.

This clonotype came up a few times. The chain employs TRBV29-1 and TRBJ1-5; 9 bases are shared with TRBD1. Germline V gene lookup returns CDR1 SQVTM and CDR2 ANQGSEA. The ends lost 6 bases at V and 4 bases at J; junction bases unmatched: 1. The CDR3 covers 12 residues. The CDR3 nucleotides are TGCAGCGTCGGGACAGGGAATCAGCCCCAGCATTTT. The encoded protein is CSVGTGNQPQHF.